This TCR beta chain was captured by sequencing in a study of blood T cell repertoires in COVID-19. Study processing details: Quantification of nucleated cells was approximated via reference gene primer amplification. Profiling relied on immunoSEQ multiplex PCR, and the TCRdb table lists in-frame clones only, not all of them. That table gives V, J and clone size, and the DNA gave D and trimming. The profile shows more than 350,000 clones, around nine tenths of them singletons. A PCR-confirmed or clinician-diagnosed COVID-19 case had contacted exposed participants within 2 weeks of entry. The receptor comes from a woman between 18 and 30 years old who had been exposed to COVID-19. What was sequenced was PBMCs or T cells enriched from blood (not recorded which).

This CDR3 reads CASSLMGQGTTSYEQYF. CDR3 in DNA: TGTGCCAGCAGCTTAATGGGACAGGGGACTACGTCCTACGAGCAGTACTTC. The chain uses TRBV7-9 and TRBJ2-7; 10 positions match TRBD1. CDR1 and CDR2 from the germline V gene are SEHNR and FQNEAQ (reference sequence). The CDR3 has 17 amino acids. J lost 1 base, V lost 2 bases, and 8 bases had no gene match. The full variable domain, rest sourced from reference TRBV7-9 and TRBJ2-7, is DTGVSQNPRHKITKRGQNVTFRCDPISEHNRLYWYRQTLGQGPEFLTYFQNEAQLEKSRLLSDRFSAERPKGSFSTLEIQRTEQGDSAMYLCASSLMGQGTTSYEQYFGPGTRLTVT.